The 8 T cell receptor beta chains given below trace back to one sample, sequenced in a study of beta chain features in type 1 diabetes. The investigators reverse transcribed all of the isolated RNA, so they sequenced expressed TCRB transcripts. Using immunoSEQ multiplex PCR, the repertoire was profiled, and TCRdb retains in-frame clones only, with some absent. The sample holds under 200,000 clones, approximately 9% seen once. Sequencing used central memory CD4+ T cells from blood. These receptors all come from a woman in her late teens or twenties in good health.

There are a few counts of this clone. V and J are TRBV6-5 and TRBJ2-2; D remains ambiguous. With 10 bases removed from V and 6 bases from J, the gap between germline ends came to 12 bases. CDR3 length: 12 residues. Germline CDR1 reads MNHEY; CDR2 reads SVGAGI. The CDR3 nucleotides are TGTGCCACGCAGCGAATAGCCGGGGAGCTGTTTTTT. It translates to CATQRIAGELFF.

This clone was recorded a few times. The chain couples TRBV7-3 to TRBJ1-5; TRBD1 agrees at 8 bases. The CDR3 loop spans 16 amino acids. Per the germline V gene, CDR1 is SGHTA and CDR2 is FQGTGA. The ends lost 5 bases at V and 2 bases at J; junction bases unmatched: 8. CDR3 residues: CASSTRTGNGNQPQHF. Written as DNA, the CDR3 is TGTGCCAGCAGCACACGGACAGGGAACGGCAATCAGCCCCAGCATTTT.

This clone was picked up a small number of times. The DNA for the CDR3 is TGTGCCAGCTCACAGGGGACAGGGTCCTCCTACGAGCAGTACTTC. Amino acid sequence: CASSQGTGSSYEQYF. V and J are TRBV18 and TRBJ2-7; 9 bases fit TRBD1. CDR1 is KGHSH, CDR2 LQKENI, per germline. The ends lost 4 bases at V and 0 bases at J; junction bases unmatched: 4. The CDR3 sequence is 15 residues long. The variable domain in full, completed from reference TRBV18 and TRBJ2-7, reads NAGVMQNPRHLVRRRGQEARLRCSPMKGHSHVYWYRQLPEEGLKFMVYLQKENIIDESGMPKERFSAEFPKEGPSILRIQQVVRGDSAAYFCASSQGTGSSYEQYFGPGTRLTVT.

This clone was picked up a small number of times. The chain combines TRBV16 with TRBJ1-1, with D possibly matching TRBD1 (5 bases). The CDR3 spans 14 residues. Trimming left V 4 bases short and J 3 bases short, with 12 bases between. CDR1 is KGHSY and CDR2 is FQNENV in the germline V gene. The CDR3 sequence is CASSLIRADTEAFF. For the CDR3, the DNA is TGTGCCAGCAGCCTAATCAGGGCGGACACTGAAGCTTTCTTT.

This clone was detected a few times. The chain employs TRBV5-1 and TRBJ1-2; TRBD1 might be the D (6 bases). Germline CDR1 SGHRS, CDR2 YFSETQ. This CDR3 has 14 amino acids. V dropped 2 bases and J dropped 6 bases, with 14 bases sitting between them. The CDR3 loop reads CASSLYTGPDGYTF. CDR3 bases: TGCGCCAGCAGCTTATACACAGGGCCGGATGGCTACACCTTC. The complete variable domain, with remaining parts taken from reference TRBV5-1 and TRBJ1-2, reads KAGVTQTPRYLIKTRGQQVTLSCSPISGHRSVSWYQQTPGQGLQFLFEYFSETQRNKGNFPGRFSGRQFSNSRSEMNVSTLELGDSALYLCASSLYTGPDGYTFGSGTRLTVV.

V usage is TRBV7-2 and J usage is TRBJ2-3, with TRBD1 as a possible D gene (5 bases). CDR3 length: 13 amino acids. Germline values: CDR1 SGHTA, CDR2 FQGNSA. V lost 3 bases, J lost 6 bases, and 10 bases lay in between. CDR3 amino acids: CASSLQGRDTQYF. Here the CDR3 DNA reads TGTGCCAGCAGCTTGCAGGGAAGGGATACGCAGTATTTT.

This clone was counted only a few times. The chain joins TRBV19 to TRBJ2-7; 11 bases agree with TRBD2. J lost 3 bases, V lost 5 bases, and 3 bases had no gene match. The CDR3 covers 14 residues. CDR1 LNHDA and CDR2 SQIVND come from the germline V gene (reference sequence). The CDR3 loop is CASSQGLAVYEQYF. CDR3 nucleotides: TGTGCCAGTAGTCAGGGACTAGCGGTCTACGAGCAGTACTTC.

V and J are TRBV6-5 and TRBJ2-1; weak D call: TRBD1 (5 bases). Germline V CDR1 and CDR2: MNHEY, SVGAGI. V dropped 2 bases and J dropped 6 bases, with 11 bases sitting between them. This CDR3 has 14 residues. CDR3 nucleotides: TGTGCCAGCAGTTACGGTGGGGCTTCCAATGAGCAGTTCTTC. It encodes CASSYGGASNEQFF.